One and the same sample provided the 17 T cell receptor beta chains below, sequenced in a study of T-cell reconstitution after alpha-beta-depleted transplantation in children. Researchers prepared the TCRbeta library using unique molecular identifiers, the study reports. TCRdb reprocessed the PCR reads with MiXCR, giving one entry per CDR3 protein. The sample has 450,000 to 600,000 distinct CDR3 sequences; 15% to 20% are singletons. The specimen comprised PBMCs from the stem cell graft donor, sampled from the stem cell graft. The receptor source for this set is a human donor who donated a stem cell graft to a child with acute lymphoblastic leukemia.

The rearrangement joins TRBV18 to TRBJ2-2, with no clear D. The CDR3 runs to 15 residues. CDR1 KGHSH and CDR2 LQKENI come from the germline V gene. Trimming took off 4 bases at V and 0 bases at J, with 9 bases between the two ends. CDR3 bases: TGTGCCAGCTCACAGCAGGTTACGAACACCGGGGAGCTGTTTTTT. Protein: CASSQQVTNTGELFF.

This chain connects TRBV10-3 to TRBJ2-1; 7 nucleotides agree with TRBD2. Germline lookup yields CDR1 ENHRY and CDR2 SYGVKD. The CDR3 length is 11 residues. Unmatched junction bases numbered 4, after V lost 11 bases and J lost 6 bases. The CDR3 nucleotides are TGTGCCGCGGGAGCCGGCAATGAGCAGTTCTTC. Translating gives CAAGAGNEQFF.

This clonotype has only a few counts. The rearrangement joins TRBV27 to TRBJ1-4, with 7 bases lining up with TRBD1. Germline lookup yields CDR1 MNHEY and CDR2 SMNVEV (reference sequence). V gave up 5 bases and J gave up 6 bases; unmatched junction bases: 12. The CDR3 covers 16 residues. CDR3 protein: CASSPKGARSHEKLFF. The CDR3 DNA reads as TGTGCCAGCAGTCCCAAGGGGGCCCGGTCTCATGAAAAACTGTTTTTT.

The rearrangement links TRBV11-1 to TRBJ2-5, with TRBD2 identical over 9 bases. The V segment lost 6 bases and the J segment 0 bases; nucleotides outside the gene matches: 8. Germline lookup yields CDR1 SGHAT and CDR2 FQDESV (reference sequence). The length of the CDR3 is 16 residues. The CDR3 is CASRERTSAYQETQYF. The CDR3 region has the DNA TGTGCCAGCAGGGAGAGGACTAGCGCGTACCAAGAGACCCAGTACTTC.

This clonotype has only a few counts. The chain's CDR3 is CASSLFRGYNEQFF. CDR3 in DNA: TGTGCCAGCAGCTTGTTTCGCGGATACAATGAGCAGTTCTTC. The chain joins TRBV5-6 to TRBJ2-1, with D uncertain. Trimming shortened V by 1 base and J by 4 bases, and 9 bases separated the two germline ends. Germline V CDR1 and CDR2: SGHDT, YYEEEE. This CDR3 has 14 amino acids.

The chain combines TRBV7-9 with TRBJ1-2; D is unclear. Per the germline V gene, CDR1 is SEHNR and CDR2 is FQNEAQ (reference sequence). There are 12 residues in the CDR3. V was clipped by 6 bases and J by 6 bases, with 11 bases between them. The CDR3 region is CASSPWADGYTF. The CDR3 nucleotides read TGTGCCAGCAGTCCTTGGGCGGATGGCTACACCTTC. Full variable domain (remainder filled in from reference TRBV7-9 and TRBJ1-2): DTGVSQNPRHKITKRGQNVTFRCDPISEHNRLYWYRQTLGQGPEFLTYFQNEAQLEKSRLLSDRFSAERPKGSFSTLEIQRTEQGDSAMYLCASSPWADGYTFGSGTRLTVV.

This clonotype was seen a handful of times. This chain links TRBV10-3 with TRBJ2-7; D gene uncertain. V gave up 3 bases and J gave up 0 bases, with 15 bases separating them. Germline-derived CDR1 and CDR2 are ENHRY and SYGVKD. The CDR3 length is 16 residues. Here the CDR3 reads CAISESVAFLSYEQYF. The CDR3, as DNA: TGTGCCATCAGTGAAAGTGTAGCCTTCCTCTCCTACGAGCAGTACTTC.

This clonotype was recorded at least ten times. The chain couples TRBV20-1 to TRBJ1-2; no firm D call. The V gene lost 6 bases and the J gene lost 0 bases, with 2 bases spanning the gap. Germline V gene sequence: CDR1 DFQATT, CDR2 SNEGSKA (reference sequence). This CDR3 is 10 amino acids long. The CDR3 DNA reads as TGCAGTGCGACTAACTATGGCTACACCTTC. It encodes CSATNYGYTF.

This clonotype was counted only a few times. This sequence joins TRBV5-4 and TRBJ2-1; D possibly corresponds to TRBD2 (5 bases). V was cut by 4 bases and J by 6 bases, with 11 bases left in between. Germline V gives CDR1 SGHNT, CDR2 YYREEE (reference sequence). This CDR3 is built from 13 residues. The CDR3 here is CASSKRTANEQFF. The CDR3 DNA follows: TGTGCCAGCAGCAAACGGACTGCCAATGAGCAGTTCTTC.

The table lists this clonotype with a few counts. This rearrangement joins TRBV15 to TRBJ2-7; D is undetermined. Germline loops: CDR1 LNHNV, CDR2 YYDKDF (reference sequence). CDR3 length: 13 amino acids. Trimming removed 4 bases from V and 0 bases from J, with 7 bases in between. The CDR3 DNA reads as TGTGCCACCAGCAATGGAGCCTCCTACGAGCAGTACTTC. It codes for CATSNGASYEQYF.

The gene calls are TRBV5-5 and TRBJ2-7; 8 bases agree with TRBD2. Per germline, CDR1 SGHKS and CDR2 YYEKEE (reference sequence). CDR3 length equals 18 residues. The trim removed 1 base at V and 4 bases at J, leaving 16 bases unmatched. As DNA, the CDR3 is TGTGCCAGCAGCTTGCGGGCGAGCGGGAGAAAGCGTCCGTACGAGCAGTACTTC. It codes for CASSLRASGRKRPYEQYF.

The chain has TRBV20-1 and TRBJ2-1; 7 bases are a match to TRBD2. Germline CDR1 DFQATT, CDR2 SNEGSKA (reference sequence). Trimming at V came to 4 bases and at J to 0 bases, leaving 6 bases not matched to a gene. The CDR3 is 15 amino acids. CDR3 protein: CSATMGLNSYNEQFF. For the CDR3, the DNA is TGCAGTGCTACCATGGGACTAAACTCCTACAATGAGCAGTTCTTC.

The V and J genes are TRBV20-1 and TRBJ2-2; D might be TRBD1 (5 bases). The ends were cut back, 1 base at V and 5 bases at J, with 11 bases in the middle. Germline CDR1 reads DFQATT; CDR2 reads SNEGSKA (reference sequence). This CDR3 spans 14 amino acids. Written as DNA, the CDR3 is TGCAGTGCTAGAGCTTTTAGGGGTACCGGGGAGCTGTTTTTT. Amino acid sequence: CSARAFRGTGELFF.

The chain has TRBV20-1 and TRBJ2-7; a weak D match, TRBD1 (6 bases). This CDR3 comprises 13 residues. CDR1 is DFQATT and CDR2 is SNEGSKA in the germline V gene (reference sequence). Trimming pared 6 bases from V and 0 bases from J, leaving 12 bases between. The CDR3 nucleotides are TGCAGTGCAAGGACAGCCCTCTCCTACGAGCAGTACTTC. Translated, it gives CSARTALSYEQYF.

Only a few counts were recorded for this clonotype. The chain links TRBV6-1 to TRBJ1-1; TRBD1 is a possible D gene (6 bases). The CDR3 sequence is 15 residues long. Trimming removed 6 bases at V and 1 base at J, with 15 bases between. Germline values: CDR1 MNHNS, CDR2 SASEGT. The CDR3 bases are TGTGCCAGCAGCCCGACAGGCCGGGGGAACACTGAAGCTTTCTTT. Its protein is CASSPTGRGNTEAFF.

The chain couples TRBV9 to TRBJ2-5; 14 bases line up with TRBD2. The CDR3 spans 16 residues. Trimming cost V 4 bases and J 4 bases; bases outside gene matches: 6. Germline lookup yields CDR1 SGDLS and CDR2 YYNGEE. The CDR3 DNA is TGTGCCAGCAGCACCCTCGGACTAGCGGGAGGAGAGACCCAGTACTTC. Its translation is CASSTLGLAGGETQYF.

This chain's CDR3 is CASRGGADEQYF. CDR3 nucleotide sequence: TGCGCCAGCAGGGGTGGAGCGGACGAGCAGTACTTC. The chain has TRBV5-1 and TRBJ2-7, with D possibly TRBD2 on 5 matching bases. V gave up 5 bases and J gave up 5 bases, with 11 bases separating them. Germline CDR1 reads SGHRS; CDR2 reads YFSETQ. CDR3 length equals 12 residues.